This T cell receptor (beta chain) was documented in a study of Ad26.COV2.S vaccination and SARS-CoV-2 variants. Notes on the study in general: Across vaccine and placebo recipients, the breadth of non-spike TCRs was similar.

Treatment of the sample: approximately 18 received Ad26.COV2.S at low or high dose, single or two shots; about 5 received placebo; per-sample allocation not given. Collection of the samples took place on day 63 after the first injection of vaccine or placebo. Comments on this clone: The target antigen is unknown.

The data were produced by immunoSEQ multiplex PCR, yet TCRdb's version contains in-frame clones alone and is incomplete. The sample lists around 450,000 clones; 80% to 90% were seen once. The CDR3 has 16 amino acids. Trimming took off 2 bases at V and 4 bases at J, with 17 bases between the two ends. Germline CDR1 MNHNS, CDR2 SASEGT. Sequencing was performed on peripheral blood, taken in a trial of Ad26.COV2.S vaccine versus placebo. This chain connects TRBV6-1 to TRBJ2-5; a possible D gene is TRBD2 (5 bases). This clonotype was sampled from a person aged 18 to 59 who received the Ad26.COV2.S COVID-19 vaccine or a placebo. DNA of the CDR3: TGTGCCAGCAGTGAAACGCCCTCCAGCGGCCGAGAGACCCAGTACTTC. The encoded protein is CASSETPSSGRETQYF.